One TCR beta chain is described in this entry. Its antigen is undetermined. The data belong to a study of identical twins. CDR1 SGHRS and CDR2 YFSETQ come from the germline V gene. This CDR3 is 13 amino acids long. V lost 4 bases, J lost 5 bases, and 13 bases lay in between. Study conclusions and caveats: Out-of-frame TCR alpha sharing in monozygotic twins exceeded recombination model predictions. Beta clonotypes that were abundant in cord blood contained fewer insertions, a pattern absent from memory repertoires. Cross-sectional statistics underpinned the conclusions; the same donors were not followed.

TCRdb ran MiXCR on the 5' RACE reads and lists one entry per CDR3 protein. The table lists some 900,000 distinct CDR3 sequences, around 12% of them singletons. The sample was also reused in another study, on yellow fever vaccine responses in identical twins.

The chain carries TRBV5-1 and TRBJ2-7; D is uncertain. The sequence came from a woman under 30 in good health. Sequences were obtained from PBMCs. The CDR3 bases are TGCGCCAGCAGCATCTTGGAAATCGACGAGCAGTACTTC. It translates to CASSILEIDEQYF.